The sequence of this T cell receptor beta chain was determined in a study of blood T cell repertoires in COVID-19. Trimming cost V 5 bases and J 5 bases, with 25 bases left between them. The CDR3 runs to 17 residues. Germline CDR1 reads SGHNT; CDR2 reads YYREEE (reference sequence). The assay was immunoSEQ multiplex PCR, and TCRdb's table has in-frame clones only and misses some. The sample holds under 150,000 clones, about 85% seen once. The receptor was isolated from a woman aged 40 to 50 who had recovered from COVID-19. The rearrangement links TRBV5-4 to TRBJ1-1; TRBD1 might be the D (6 bases). The sample comprised PBMCs or T cells enriched from blood (not recorded which). For the CDR3, the DNA is TGTGCCAGCAGTCATGCCGCCACAGGGTCGGTTCGGACTGAAGCTTTCTTT. It is translated as CASSHAATGSVRTEAFF.